This T cell receptor beta chain emerged from a study of blood T cell repertoires in COVID-19. Study at large: Collection of acute and convalescent COVID-19 samples took place in the United States, Italy and Spain. PBMCs, B-cell-depleted T cells, or T cells were the source of the cDNA or gDNA that made up the material.

Per the original methods: Estimates of nucleated cell counts were drawn from the amplification of reference gene primers. Sequenced by immunoSEQ multiplex PCR; TCRdb stores in-frame clones only, minus some. D and trimming were read from the DNA, whereas the V and J calls and clone size are those reported in that table. The table has about 280,000 clones, about nine tenths seen once. In germline, CDR1 is MNHEY, CDR2 SVGEGT. The germline V and J ends were trimmed by 2 bases and 1 base, with 17 bases remaining between them. The CDR3 length is 17 residues. Sequenced: peripheral blood. The J gene is TRBJ1-1, the V gene TRBV6-2 or TRBV6-3; D gene unclear. The receptor comes from a woman aged 25 to 39 with active or convalescent COVID-19. For the CDR3, the DNA is TGTGCCAGCAGTTACCCCGTCGTCGGAGGGAAGAACACTGAAGCTTTCTTT. It yields the protein CASSYPVVGGKNTEAFF.